Below, 11 T cell receptor beta chains from the same sample are listed, as sequenced in a study of cytomegalovirus exposure and HLA in healthy donors. The assay was immunoSEQ multiplex PCR, and TCRdb's table has in-frame clones only and misses some. The table includes approximately 200,000 clones, 65% to 90% detected once. Sequencing was performed on PBMCs. These receptors originate from a woman younger than 45 in good health and CMV-seropositive.

The chain has TRBV2 and TRBJ2-1; 10 bases map to TRBD2. CDR3 size: 17 residues. V gave up 4 bases and J gave up 3 bases; unmatched junction bases: 9. From germline, CDR1 is SNHLY and CDR2 FYNNEI. The CDR3 loop reads CASSGLAGARIYNEQFF. In DNA, the CDR3 is TGTGCCAGCAGTGGGCTAGCGGGAGCCCGCATCTACAATGAGCAGTTCTTC. Together with reference TRBV2 and TRBJ2-1, the CDR3 gives the full variable domain: EPEVTQTPSHQVTQMGQEVILRCVPISNHLYFYWYRQILGQKVEFLVSFYNNEISEKSEIFDDQFSVERPDGSNFTLKIRSTKLEDSAMYFCASSGLAGARIYNEQFFGPGTRLTVL.

The chain has TRBV18 and TRBJ2-3, with 9 bases matching TRBD1. Germline assignment: CDR1 KGHSH and CDR2 LQKENI. V lost 5 bases to trimming and J lost 0 bases; unmatched junction nucleotides: 3. The CDR3 extends over 15 amino acids. CDR3: CASSVDRGSTDTQYF. The CDR3 nucleotides are TGTGCCAGCTCAGTAGACAGGGGGAGCACAGATACGCAGTATTTT.

This clone was picked up one time. DNA of the CDR3: TGTGCCGGCTCAGGGCAGGCAATAGAGACCCAGTACTTC. This gives the protein CAGSGQAIETQYF. V gene TRBV6-6 combines with J gene TRBJ2-5; D perhaps matches TRBD1 (5 bases). CDR3 length: 13 residues. The V and J ends lost 11 bases and 4 bases respectively, with 17 bases between them. The V gene's germline CDR1 is MNHNY and CDR2 SVGAGI (reference sequence).

V gene TRBV18 combines with J gene TRBJ2-2, with a weak D call TRBD2 (5 bases). This CDR3 is built from 13 residues. V gave up 5 bases and J gave up 7 bases, with 11 bases separating them. The germline V gene has CDR1 KGHSH and CDR2 LQKENI. CDR3 sequence: CASSGESYGELFF. DNA of the CDR3: TGTGCCAGCTCAGGGGAGAGCTACGGGGAGCTGTTTTTT.

This chain links TRBV2 with TRBJ2-3, with a tentative D call TRBD1 (6 bases). Germline assignment: CDR1 SNHLY and CDR2 FYNNEI. The CDR3 runs to 12 residues. The ends were cut back, 8 bases at V and 6 bases at J, with 12 bases in the middle. The CDR3 DNA sequence: TGTGCCAGCGTACGGCAGGGGGATACGCAGTATTTT. Its translation is CASVRQGDTQYF.

This chain uses TRBV27 with TRBJ2-7; 8 nucleotides agree with TRBD1. The CDR3 length is 14 residues. J gave up 7 bases and V 5 bases, and 10 bases lay outside the gene matches. Germline-derived CDR1 and CDR2 are MNHEY and SMNVEV (reference sequence). The CDR3 region is CASSPGQGVREQYF. CDR3 nucleotide sequence: TGTGCCAGCAGTCCCGGACAGGGAGTTCGGGAGCAGTACTTC.

V gene TRBV5-6 combines with J gene TRBJ2-1, with 7 positions matching TRBD1. J gave up 3 bases and V 1 base, and 13 bases lay outside the gene matches. Germline loops: CDR1 SGHDT, CDR2 YYEEEE. The CDR3 has 18 residues. The CDR3 spells CASSLLGTGTDNYNEQFF. CDR3 sequence (DNA): TGTGCCAGCAGCTTGCTCGGTACCGGGACAGATAACTACAATGAGCAGTTCTTC. The full variable domain, with the rest looked up from reference TRBV5-6 and TRBJ2-1, is DAGVTQSPTHLIKTRGQQVTLRCSPKSGHDTVSWYQQALGQGPQFIFQYYEEEERQRGNFPDRFSGHQFPNYSSELNVNALLLGDSALYLCASSLLGTGTDNYNEQFFGPGTRLTVL.

This chain links TRBV29-1 with TRBJ1-1; D unclear. Germline CDR1 is SQVTM and CDR2 is ANQGSEA. Trimming left V 4 bases short and J 4 bases short, with 7 bases between. CDR3 size: 11 residues. The CDR3 DNA reads as TGCAGCGTTGTAAGCGGCACTGAAGCTTTCTTT. Protein product: CSVVSGTEAFF. The variable domain in full, completed from reference TRBV29-1 and TRBJ1-1, reads SAVISQKPSRDICQRGTSLTIQCQVDSQVTMMFWYRQQPGQSLTLIATANQGSEATYESGFVIDKFPISRPNLTFSTLTVSNMSPEDSSIYLCSVVSGTEAFFGQGTRLTVV.

This clone was counted once. The V gene is TRBV5-1, the J gene TRBJ1-2, with 10 bases that match TRBD1. The J segment lost 8 bases and the V segment lost 5 bases, leaving 9 bases of the junction unmatched. CDR1 and CDR2 from the germline V gene are SGHRS and YFSETQ. CDR3 length equals 14 residues. The CDR3 spells CASSDGGQGGGYTF. For the CDR3, the DNA is TGCGCCAGCAGTGACGGAGGACAGGGGGGAGGCTACACCTTC.

V is TRBV4-2 and J is TRBJ2-7; 9 nucleotides agree with TRBD2. The germline CDR1 and CDR2 sequences are LGHNA and YNFKEQ. V shed 4 bases, J shed 2 bases, and the junction held 6 bases outside the gene matches. The CDR3 is 15 amino acids. This CDR3 reads CASSPTQREAYEQYF. In DNA, the CDR3 is TGTGCCAGCAGCCCGACCCAGCGGGAGGCCTACGAGCAGTACTTC.

This clone was counted many times. J is TRBJ1-2 and V is TRBV6-5; D is unresolved. Trimming took off 5 bases at V and 6 bases at J, with 16 bases between the two ends. The CDR3 is made up of 14 amino acids. CDR1 MNHEY and CDR2 SVGAGI come from the germline V gene. CDR3 protein: CASSTLGRRDGYTF. The CDR3 coding sequence is TGTGCCAGCAGTACCCTAGGCAGGCGGGATGGCTACACCTTC.